Shown below are 15 T cell receptor beta chains from a single sample sequenced in a study of T cell repertoires in cytomegalovirus infection. TCRdb itself ran the reads through MiXCR, one entry per CDR3 protein. Of 200,000 or so distinct CDR3 sequences in the sample, 28% were seen once. The specimen was PBMCs. Receptor source: a human donor in good health (CMV status not recorded). Some clones in this sample may be carry-over from other donors' samples.

The J gene is TRBJ1-1, the V gene TRBV5-4, with 7 positions matching TRBD1. Germline values: CDR1 SGHNT, CDR2 YYREEE (reference sequence). V dropped 4 bases and J dropped 3; count of bases not matched to a gene: 3. The CDR3 loop spans 13 amino acids. The CDR3 region has the DNA TGTGCCAGCAGCGCTGACAGGGACACTGAAGCTTTCTTT. Its protein product is CASSADRDTEAFF.

This chain's CDR3 is CASSQVRQFHTEAFF. In nucleotides, the CDR3 is TGTGCCAGCAGCCAAGTACGACAGTTTCACACTGAAGCTTTCTTT. The J gene is TRBJ1-1, the V gene TRBV14; tentatively, D is TRBD1 (5 bases). The CDR3 has 15 amino acids. Trimming removed 1 base at V and 3 bases at J, with 12 bases between. The germline V gene has CDR1 SGHDN and CDR2 FVKESK.

CDR3 sequence reads: CSASSAIGEKLFF. The CDR3 DNA reads TGCAGTGCTAGTTCTGCGATAGGGGAAAAACTGTTTTTT. The genes are TRBV20-1 and TRBJ1-4, with D uncertain. Germline CDR1 and CDR2: DFQATT and SNEGSKA (reference sequence). This CDR3 is built from 13 residues. V lost 3 bases and J lost 8, with 13 bases in between.

This clonotype was detected many times. The rearrangement links TRBV7-3 to TRBJ2-1; 9 positions agree with TRBD1. V trimming: 8 bases; J trimming: 4 bases; junction bases outside the gene matches: 3. This CDR3 has 13 residues. Germline values: CDR1 SGHTA, CDR2 FQGTGA. For the CDR3, the DNA is TGTGCCAGCGGGACAGGGATATACAATGAGCAGTTCTTC. Translation: CASGTGIYNEQFF.

Ten or more counts support this clonotype. The chain has TRBV5-1 and TRBJ2-3, with D possibly being TRBD1 (5 bases). This CDR3 has 14 residues. In germline, CDR1 is SGHRS, CDR2 YFSETQ. V was pared by 3 bases and J by 3 bases, with 11 bases between. The CDR3 region has the DNA TGCGCCAGCAGCTCTTCAGGGTTTACAGATACGCAGTATTTT. Protein product: CASSSSGFTDTQYF.

The CDR3: CASSGGPGVVTSNQPQHF. The CDR3, as DNA: TGTGCCAGCAGTGGTGGTCCCGGGGTAGTTACCAGCAATCAGCCCCAGCATTTT. The J gene is TRBJ1-5, the V gene TRBV6-1; no firm D call. The CDR3 contains 18 residues. The ends were cut back, 4 bases at V and 1 base at J, with 20 bases in the middle. CDR1 and CDR2 from the germline V gene are MNHNS and SASEGT.

This chain joins TRBV2 and TRBJ1-6, with D perhaps TRBD1 (5 bases). CDR1 SNHLY and CDR2 FYNNEI come from the germline V gene. The CDR3 covers 15 residues. Between the trimmed V and J ends, which lost 4 bases and 5 bases, there was a span of 12 bases. CDR3 nucleotide sequence: TGTGCCAGCAGTGTGGGCAGGGTAAATAATTCACCCCTCCACTTT. It yields the protein CASSVGRVNNSPLHF.

The chain is built from TRBV20-1 and TRBJ2-7; D might be TRBD1 (5 bases). From germline, CDR1 is DFQATT and CDR2 SNEGSKA (reference sequence). The CDR3 spans 14 residues. V was trimmed by 0 bases and J by 3 bases, leaving 12 bases between them. CDR3 loop: CSARDETAHYEQYF. In DNA form, the CDR3 reads TGCAGTGCTAGAGATGAGACAGCCCACTACGAGCAGTACTTC.

The table lists this clonotype with many counts. The CDR3 loop is CASTHLSQTGSGYTF. CDR3 DNA sequence: TGTGCCAGCACCCACCTAAGCCAGACAGGAAGTGGCTACACCTTC. J is TRBJ1-2 and V is TRBV6-2 or TRBV6-3; D may be TRBD1 (6 bases). Between the trimmed V and J ends, which lost 7 bases and 7 bases, there was a span of 22 bases. This CDR3 is 15 amino acids long. CDR1 is MNHEY, CDR2 SVGEGT, per germline.

This clonotype was counted only a few times. The rearrangement uses TRBV11-2 and TRBJ2-2; TRBD2 aligns across 7 bases. In germline, CDR1 is SGHAT, CDR2 FQNNGV. The junction had 6 bases not matched to a gene; V was cut back by 0 bases and J by 5 bases. The CDR3 loop spans 16 amino acids. CDR3 DNA sequence: TGTGCCAGCAGCTTAGAGGGGACTACCCCGACCGGGGAGCTGTTTTTT. Translation gives CASSLEGTTPTGELFF.

The rearrangement joins TRBV20-1 to TRBJ1-1, with 8 bases fitting TRBD1. Germline CDR1 DFQATT, CDR2 SNEGSKA (reference sequence). This CDR3 is 15 amino acids long. V was pared by 6 bases and J by 4 bases, with 13 bases of the junction left unmatched. The CDR3: CSATAGGAWSTEAFF. The CDR3 nucleotides are TGCAGTGCCACGGCAGGGGGCGCGTGGAGCACTGAAGCTTTCTTT.

The chain recombines TRBV20-1 with TRBJ1-1, with D tentatively TRBD1 (5 bases). This CDR3 comprises 15 residues. CDR1 is DFQATT and CDR2 is SNEGSKA in the germline V gene (reference sequence). Trimming took 1 base from V and 1 from J, leaving 13 bases between them. CDR3 loop: CSARVAGGENTEAFF. In nucleotides, the CDR3 is TGCAGTGCTAGAGTCGCGGGGGGGGAGAACACTGAAGCTTTCTTT.

J is TRBJ2-7 and V is TRBV6-6; 10 bases line up with TRBD1. Germline CDR1 is MNHNY and CDR2 is SVGAGI (reference sequence). The V segment lost 5 bases and the J segment 2 bases; nucleotides outside the gene matches: 3. This CDR3 contains 14 residues. The CDR3 DNA is TGTGCCAGCAGTCGGGACAGGGGAACCTACGAGCAGTACTTC. Amino acids: CASSRDRGTYEQYF.

The table lists this clonotype with many counts. This sequence joins TRBV7-2 and TRBJ1-1, with a possible D match to TRBD1 (5 bases). The CDR3 is 15 amino acids. Germline V CDR1 and CDR2: SGHTA, FQGNSA. V gave up 6 bases and J gave up 1 base, with 15 bases separating them. As DNA, the CDR3 is TGTGCCAGCAGTCCCTCTGGGGGGAGGAACACTGAAGCTTTCTTT. It codes for CASSPSGGRNTEAFF.

The chain recombines TRBV5-1 with TRBJ1-1; D perhaps matches TRBD1 (6 bases). Germline CDR1 SGHRS, CDR2 YFSETQ. Trimming took 2 bases from V and 0 from J, leaving 17 bases between them. This CDR3 contains 17 residues. CDR3 region: CASSFGGGRPMNTEAFF. CDR3 in DNA: TGCGCCAGCAGCTTTGGTGGGGGGCGACCGATGAACACTGAAGCTTTCTTT.